The T cell receptor beta chain described here comes from a study of T cell changes during pregnancy in multiple sclerosis. Repertoires were generated with immunoSEQ multiplex PCR, while TCRdb's copy carries only in-frame clones and drops some. This table has about 47,000 clones, over 90% appearing once. This material consisted of peripheral blood, taken after pregnancy. The clonotype comes from a female donor with multiple sclerosis, enrolled in a pregnancy study.

The CDR3 nucleotides read TGTGCCAGCTTCCGAAAGGGGAACACCTCCCCAACTAATGAAAAACTGTTTTTT. Amino acid sequence: CASFRKGNTSPTNEKLFF. V usage is TRBV2 and J usage is TRBJ1-4, with D possibly being TRBD1 (5 bases). The germline V gene encodes CDR1 SNHLY and CDR2 FYNNEI. The CDR3 runs 18 residues. The V and J ends lost 8 bases and 0 bases respectively, with 22 bases between them. The whole variable domain, filled in from reference TRBV2 and TRBJ1-4, reads EPEVTQTPSHQVTQMGQEVILRCVPISNHLYFYWYRQILGQKVEFLVSFYNNEISEKSEIFDDQFSVERPDGSNFTLKIRSTKLEDSAMYFCASFRKGNTSPTNEKLFFGSGTQLSVL.